One sample yielded the 20 T cell receptor beta chains listed below, sequenced in a study of blood T cell repertoires in COVID-19. Data came from immunoSEQ multiplex PCR; TCRdb stores just in-frame clones and leaves some out. This sample has almost 250,000 clones, with 85% to 90% found just once. Sequenced sample: PBMCs or T cells enriched from blood (not recorded which). Receptor source: a woman in her forties or fifties who had recovered from COVID-19.

The rearrangement uses TRBV27 and TRBJ1-2, with a possible D match to TRBD1 (6 bases). V was cut by 7 bases and J by 8 bases, with 26 bases left in between. This CDR3 is built from 16 residues. CDR1 is MNHEY, CDR2 SMNVEV, per germline (reference sequence). In DNA, the CDR3 is TGTGCCAGCACTAAACTGGCGGGGGCGCCGACAGAGGGCTACACCTTC. Translation: CASTKLAGAPTEGYTF.

The chain uses TRBV5-1 and TRBJ2-7; TRBD2 agrees at 8 bases. Trimming removed 6 bases from V and 6 bases from J; junction bases left unmatched: 11. The V gene's germline CDR1 is SGHRS and CDR2 YFSETQ. CDR3 length: 14 amino acids. CDR3 sequence (DNA): TGCGCCAGCACCCGGGGACTAGTCGTAAGCGAGCAGTACTTC. Translation gives CASTRGLVVSEQYF.

The V and J genes are TRBV7-9 and TRBJ2-1; D ambiguous. This CDR3 has 14 amino acids. Trimming stripped 2 bases from V and 8 bases from J, with 13 bases between. Per the germline V gene, CDR1 is SEHNR and CDR2 is FQNEAQ (reference sequence). CDR3 nucleotide sequence: TGTGCCAGCAGCTTATCGGCAGGCTTATATGAGCAGTTCTTC. Protein product: CASSLSAGLYEQFF. The whole variable domain, remainder taken from reference TRBV7-9 and TRBJ2-1, is DTGVSQNPRHKITKRGQNVTFRCDPISEHNRLYWYRQTLGQGPEFLTYFQNEAQLEKSRLLSDRFSAERPKGSFSTLEIQRTEQGDSAMYLCASSLSAGLYEQFFGPGTRLTVL.

This clone was seen a single time. This chain connects TRBV27 to TRBJ2-2; 10 bases are shared with TRBD1. Trimming at V came to 11 bases and at J to 7 bases, leaving 10 bases not matched to a gene. The CDR3 loop spans 14 amino acids. Per germline, CDR1 MNHEY and CDR2 SMNVEV (reference sequence). CDR3 loop: CAAGKGQGYGELFF. The CDR3 bases are TGTGCCGCGGGGAAGGGACAGGGGTACGGGGAGCTGTTTTTT.

The chain recombines TRBV9 with TRBJ2-7; possibly TRBD2 for D (5 bases). Germline V gene data show CDR1 as SGDLS and CDR2 as YYNGEE. The CDR3 contains 15 residues. Trimming pared 2 bases from V and 0 bases from J, leaving 12 bases between. The CDR3 here is CASSVGASSSYEQYF. The CDR3 nucleotides are TGTGCCAGCAGCGTGGGAGCGTCCAGCTCCTACGAGCAGTACTTC.

The rearrangement uses TRBV19 and TRBJ1-5; 10 bases map to TRBD1. This CDR3 contains 15 residues. Unmatched junction bases numbered 5, after V lost 3 bases and J lost 6 bases. Germline lookup yields CDR1 LNHDA and CDR2 SQIVND (reference sequence). The CDR3 DNA is TGTGCCAGTAGTATCCGGGGGACAGGGGCTCAGCCCCAGCATTTT. This translates into CASSIRGTGAQPQHF.

The chain carries TRBV9 and TRBJ2-5, with TRBD2 matching over 9 bases. Germline assignment: CDR1 SGDLS and CDR2 YYNGEE. This CDR3 is 17 amino acids long. With V trimmed by 3 bases and J by 2 bases, 11 bases remained unmatched. This CDR3 reads CASSAGLRLAVQETQYF. CDR3 nucleotide sequence: TGTGCCAGCAGCGCTGGCCTGCGACTAGCGGTACAAGAGACCCAGTACTTC.

The genes are TRBV5-1 and TRBJ1-2; possibly TRBD1 for D (6 bases). CDR1 SGHRS and CDR2 YFSETQ come from the germline V gene. V was pared by 3 bases and J by 8 bases, with 23 bases between. This CDR3 is built from 16 residues. CDR3 bases: TGCGCCAGCAGCTCCTCCATCACAGGGAAGATGGAGGGCTACACCTTC. This gives the protein CASSSSITGKMEGYTF. The full variable domain, with the rest looked up from reference TRBV5-1 and TRBJ1-2, is KAGVTQTPRYLIKTRGQQVTLSCSPISGHRSVSWYQQTPGQGLQFLFEYFSETQRNKGNFPGRFSGRQFSNSRSEMNVSTLELGDSALYLCASSSSITGKMEGYTFGSGTRLTVV.

The rearrangement joins TRBV5-1 to TRBJ2-1; D might be TRBD2 (6 bases). This CDR3 has 14 amino acids. Germline CDR1 and CDR2: SGHRS and YFSETQ. V lost 5 bases and J lost 6, with 15 bases in between. The CDR3 DNA follows: TGCGCCAGCAGGGACGGGAGTAGTCTCAATGAGCAGTTCTTC. Protein sequence: CASRDGSSLNEQFF.

The chain couples TRBV10-2 to TRBJ2-3; TRBD2 matches at 8 bases. The germline gives CDR1 WSHSY, CDR2 SAAADI. The junction had 7 bases not matched to a gene; V was cut back by 1 base and J by 4 bases. The CDR3 spans 16 residues. The DNA for the CDR3 is TGCGCCAGCAGTGAGTTCGCGGGAGGTCCGGCAGATACGCAGTATTTT. As protein: CASSEFAGGPADTQYF.

As DNA, the CDR3 is TGTGCCAGCAGCTCTCCACCGGGACTAGTAATCAATGAGCAGTTCTTC. Translation gives CASSSPPGLVINEQFF. V is TRBV7-9 and J is TRBJ2-1; 8 nucleotides line up with TRBD2. From germline, CDR1 is SEHNR and CDR2 FQNEAQ (reference sequence). Trimming at V came to 4 bases and at J to 6 bases, leaving 11 bases not matched to a gene. The CDR3 runs to 16 residues.

J is TRBJ2-5 and V is TRBV30; D might be TRBD2 (5 bases). CDR1 is GTSNPN and CDR2 is SVGIG in the germline V gene (reference sequence). Trimming stripped 3 bases from V and 5 bases from J, with 13 bases between. The CDR3 totals 13 residues. This CDR3 reads CAWSEGLWETQYF. The CDR3 nucleotides are TGTGCCTGGAGCGAGGGCCTTTGGGAGACCCAGTACTTC.

The CDR3 spells CASSWKQGQGNYGYTF. The DNA for the CDR3 is TGTGCCAGCAGTTGGAAACAGGGGCAAGGAAACTATGGCTACACCTTC. The chain links TRBV6-5 to TRBJ1-2; TRBD1 aligns across 7 bases. Germline V gene sequence: CDR1 MNHEY, CDR2 SVGAGI. The CDR3 is 16 amino acids. J lost 2 bases, V lost 4 bases, and 10 bases had no gene match.

The chain links TRBV5-1 to TRBJ1-4, with 7 positions matching TRBD1. The J segment lost 8 bases and the V segment lost 5 bases, leaving 12 bases of the junction unmatched. Germline V lookup: CDR1 SGHRS, CDR2 YFSETQ. CDR3 length equals 15 residues. This CDR3 is CASRPRQGTAEKLFF. DNA for the CDR3: TGCGCCAGCAGACCCAGACAGGGTACCGCGGAAAAACTGTTTTTT.

This clone was seen a single time. The rearrangement uses TRBV6-2 or TRBV6-3 and TRBJ1-2, with a tentative D call TRBD1 (6 bases). The V end was cut by 2 bases, the J end by 5 bases, with 9 bases between. Germline values: CDR1 MNHEY, CDR2 SVGEGT. The CDR3 totals 13 residues. The CDR3 DNA sequence: TGTGCCAGCAGTTACGACAGGATATATGGCTACACCTTC. Its protein is CASSYDRIYGYTF.

The chain recombines TRBV21-1 with TRBJ2-6; whether TRBD1, the table's D call, matches the DNA was not checked. TRBV21-1 is noted as a pseudogene. The CDR3 is 17 amino acids. The CDR3 region is CASSKVTGSSGANVLTF. CDR3 DNA: TGTGCCAGCAGCAAAGTTACAGGGAGCTCTGGGGCCAACGTCCTGACTTTC.

The chain joins TRBV11-2 to TRBJ1-6; D is ambiguous. There are 12 residues in the CDR3. Germline V gives CDR1 SGHAT, CDR2 FQNNGV. V lost 6 bases to trimming and J lost 8 bases, with 8 bases between them. The chain's CDR3 is CASSRLDSPLHF. The CDR3 bases are TGTGCCAGCAGTCGACTGGATTCACCCCTCCACTTT.

V usage is TRBV5-1 and J usage is TRBJ1-3; D is perhaps TRBD1 (5 bases). CDR1 is SGHRS and CDR2 is YFSETQ in the germline V gene. Deletions cut 2 bases from V and 0 bases from J, with 21 bases between. The CDR3 is 19 residues long. As DNA, the CDR3 is TGCGCCAGCAGCTTATGGTACAAGACAGAGGATGACTCTGGAAACACCATATATTTT. This gives the protein CASSLWYKTEDDSGNTIYF.

This clone was seen just once. The chain is built from TRBV27 and TRBJ2-1; tentatively, D is TRBD2 (6 bases). Germline CDR1 MNHEY, CDR2 SMNVEV (reference sequence). The V end was cut by 6 bases, the J end by 0 bases, with 12 bases between. The CDR3 is 15 residues long. In nucleotides, the CDR3 is TGTGCCAGCAGCGATACTAGCTCCTCCTACAATGAGCAGTTCTTC. Translated: CASSDTSSSYNEQFF.

V and J are TRBV20-1 and TRBJ2-1; weak D call: TRBD2 (5 bases). Trimming cost V 3 bases and J 6 bases, with 12 bases left between them. The CDR3 loop spans 13 amino acids. The germline CDR1 and CDR2 sequences are DFQATT and SNEGSKA (reference sequence). The CDR3 region is CSASRLASNEQFF. The CDR3 nucleotides are TGCAGTGCTAGTCGGCTAGCTTCCAATGAGCAGTTCTTC.